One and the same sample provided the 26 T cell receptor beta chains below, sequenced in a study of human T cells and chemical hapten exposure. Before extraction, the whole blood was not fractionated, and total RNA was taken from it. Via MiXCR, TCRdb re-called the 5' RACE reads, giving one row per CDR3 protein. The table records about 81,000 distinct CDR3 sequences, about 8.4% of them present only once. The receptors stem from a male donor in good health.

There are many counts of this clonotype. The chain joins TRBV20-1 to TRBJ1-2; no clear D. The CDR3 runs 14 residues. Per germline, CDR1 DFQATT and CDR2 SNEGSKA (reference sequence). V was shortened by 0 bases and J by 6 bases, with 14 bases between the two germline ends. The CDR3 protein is CSARDPANSHGYTF. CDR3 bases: TGCAGTGCTAGAGATCCAGCAAACTCTCATGGCTACACCTTC.

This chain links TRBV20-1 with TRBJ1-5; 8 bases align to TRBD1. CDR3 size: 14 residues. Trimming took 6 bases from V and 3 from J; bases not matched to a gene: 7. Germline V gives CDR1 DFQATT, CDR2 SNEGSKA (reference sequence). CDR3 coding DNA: TGCAGTGCCCTGACAGGGGCCGACAATCAGCCCCAGCATTTT. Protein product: CSALTGADNQPQHF.

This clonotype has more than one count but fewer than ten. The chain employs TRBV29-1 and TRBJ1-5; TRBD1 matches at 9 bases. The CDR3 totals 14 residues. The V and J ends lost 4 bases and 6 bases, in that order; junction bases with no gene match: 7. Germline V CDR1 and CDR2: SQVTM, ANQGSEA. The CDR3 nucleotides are TGCAGCGTTGCCGGGACAGGGTATGGTCAGCCCCAGCATTTT. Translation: CSVAGTGYGQPQHF.

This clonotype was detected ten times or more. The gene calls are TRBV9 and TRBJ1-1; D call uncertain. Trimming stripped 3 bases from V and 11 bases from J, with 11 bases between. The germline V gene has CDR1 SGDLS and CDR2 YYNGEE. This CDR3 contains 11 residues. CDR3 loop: CASSERREAFF. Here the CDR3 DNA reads TGTGCCAGCAGCGAGAGGAGAGAGGCTTTCTTT.

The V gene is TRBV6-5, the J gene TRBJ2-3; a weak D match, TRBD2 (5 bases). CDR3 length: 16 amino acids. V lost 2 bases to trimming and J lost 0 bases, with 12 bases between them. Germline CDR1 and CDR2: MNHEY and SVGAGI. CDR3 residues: CASSYQTGSSTDTQYF. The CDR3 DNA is TGTGCCAGCAGTTACCAGACGGGATCAAGCACAGATACGCAGTATTTT.

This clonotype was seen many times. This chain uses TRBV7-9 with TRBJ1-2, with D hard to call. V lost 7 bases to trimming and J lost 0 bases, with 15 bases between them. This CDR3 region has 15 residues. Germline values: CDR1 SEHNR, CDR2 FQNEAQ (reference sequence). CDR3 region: CASTPSGTANYGYTF. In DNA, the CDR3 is TGTGCCAGCACCCCATCGGGCACGGCTAACTATGGCTACACCTTC.

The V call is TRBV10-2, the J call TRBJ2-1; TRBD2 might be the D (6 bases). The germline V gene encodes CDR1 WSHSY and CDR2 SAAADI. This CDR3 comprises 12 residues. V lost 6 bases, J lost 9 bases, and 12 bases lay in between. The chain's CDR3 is CASRKGLTEQFF. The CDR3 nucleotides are TGCGCCAGCAGGAAGGGACTGACTGAGCAGTTCTTC.

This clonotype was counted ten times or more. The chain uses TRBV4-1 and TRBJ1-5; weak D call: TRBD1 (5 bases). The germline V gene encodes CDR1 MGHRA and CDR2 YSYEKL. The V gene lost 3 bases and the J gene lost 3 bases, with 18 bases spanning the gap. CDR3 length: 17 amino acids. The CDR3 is CASSQSPLGGSNQPQHF. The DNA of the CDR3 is TGCGCCAGCAGCCAGTCCCCCCTCGGGGGTTCCAATCAGCCCCAGCATTTT.

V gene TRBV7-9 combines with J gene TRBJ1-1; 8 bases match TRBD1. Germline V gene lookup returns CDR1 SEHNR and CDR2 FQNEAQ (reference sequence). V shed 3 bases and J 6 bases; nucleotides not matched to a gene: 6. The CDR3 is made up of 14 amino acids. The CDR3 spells CASSFLQGGAEAFF. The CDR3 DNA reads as TGTGCCAGCAGCTTTCTACAGGGGGGCGCTGAAGCTTTCTTT.

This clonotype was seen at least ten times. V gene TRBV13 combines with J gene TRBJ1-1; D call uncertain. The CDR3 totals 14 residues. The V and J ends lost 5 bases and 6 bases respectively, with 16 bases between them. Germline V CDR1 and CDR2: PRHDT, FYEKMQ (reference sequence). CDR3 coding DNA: TGTGCCAGCAGCAAGAGAAGCCTTCTTTCTGAAGCTTTCTTT. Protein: CASSKRSLLSEAFF.

CDR3 loop: CASSPRAGYTEAFF. For the CDR3, the DNA is TGTGCCAGCTCACCACGGGCAGGATACACTGAAGCTTTCTTT. The V call is TRBV18, the J call TRBJ1-1; the D is unclear. CDR3 length equals 14 residues. V dropped 1 base and J dropped 3 bases, with 9 bases sitting between them. Germline V gives CDR1 KGHSH, CDR2 LQKENI. The variable domain in full, completed from reference TRBV18 and TRBJ1-1, reads NAGVMQNPRHLVRRRGQEARLRCSPMKGHSHVYWYRQLPEEGLKFMVYLQKENIIDESGMPKERFSAEFPKEGPSILRIQQVVRGDSAAYFCASSPRAGYTEAFFGQGTRLTVV.

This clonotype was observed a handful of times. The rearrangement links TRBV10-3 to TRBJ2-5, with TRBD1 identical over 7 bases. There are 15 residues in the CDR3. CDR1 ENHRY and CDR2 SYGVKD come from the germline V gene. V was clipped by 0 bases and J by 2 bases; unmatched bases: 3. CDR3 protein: CAISESDRLQETQYF. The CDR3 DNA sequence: TGTGCCATCAGTGAGTCGGACAGGCTTCAAGAGACCCAGTACTTC.

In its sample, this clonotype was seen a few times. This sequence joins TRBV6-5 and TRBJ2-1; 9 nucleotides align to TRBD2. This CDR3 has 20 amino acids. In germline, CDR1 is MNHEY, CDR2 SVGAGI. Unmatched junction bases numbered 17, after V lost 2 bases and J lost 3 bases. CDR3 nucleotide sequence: TGTGCCAGCAGTTACCTCAGCGGGTCTAGCGGGATACAAGACTACAATGAGCAGTTCTTC. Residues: CASSYLSGSSGIQDYNEQFF.

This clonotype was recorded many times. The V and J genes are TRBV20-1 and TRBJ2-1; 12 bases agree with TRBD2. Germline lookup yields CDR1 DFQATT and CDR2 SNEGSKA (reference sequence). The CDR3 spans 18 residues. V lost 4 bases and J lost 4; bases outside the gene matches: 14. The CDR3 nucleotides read TGCAGTGCTATTGTCAGTTTTGGACTAGCGGGACGTTACAATGAGCAGTTCTTC. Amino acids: CSAIVSFGLAGRYNEQFF.

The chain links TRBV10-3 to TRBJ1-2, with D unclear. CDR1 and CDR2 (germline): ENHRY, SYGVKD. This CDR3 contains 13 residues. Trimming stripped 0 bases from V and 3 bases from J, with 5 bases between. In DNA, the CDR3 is TGTGCCATCAGTGAGTCGATCGACTATGGCTACACCTTC. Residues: CAISESIDYGYTF.

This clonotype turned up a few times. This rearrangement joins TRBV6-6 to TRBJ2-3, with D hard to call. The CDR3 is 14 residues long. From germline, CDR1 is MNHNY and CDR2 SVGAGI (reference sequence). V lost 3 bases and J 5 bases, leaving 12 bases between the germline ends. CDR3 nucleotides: TGTGCCAGCAGTTATGGCGTTGGCGAAGATACGCAGTATTTT. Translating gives CASSYGVGEDTQYF.

The CDR3 nucleotides are TGCAGCGTTGTAGGAACCGTTCGGGAGCAGTTCTTC. Translating gives CSVVGTVREQFF. The chain is built from TRBV29-1 and TRBJ2-1; D not resolved. The CDR3 has 12 amino acids. Looked up from germline, CDR1 is SQVTM and CDR2 is ANQGSEA. The V and J ends lost 4 bases and 10 bases respectively, with 14 bases between them.

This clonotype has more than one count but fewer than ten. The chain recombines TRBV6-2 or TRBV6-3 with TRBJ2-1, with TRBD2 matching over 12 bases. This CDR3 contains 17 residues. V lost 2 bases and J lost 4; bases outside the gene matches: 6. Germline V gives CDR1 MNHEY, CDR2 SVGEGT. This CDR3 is CASSYGSGLAGYNEQFF. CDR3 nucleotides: TGTGCCAGCAGTTACGGCTCTGGACTAGCGGGATACAATGAGCAGTTCTTC.

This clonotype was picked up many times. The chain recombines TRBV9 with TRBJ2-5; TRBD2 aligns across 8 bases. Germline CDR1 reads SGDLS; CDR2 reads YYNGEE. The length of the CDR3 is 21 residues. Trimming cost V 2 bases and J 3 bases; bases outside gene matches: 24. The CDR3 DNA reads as TGTGCCAGCAGCGTCGGGGTAGCGGGACGGCGAATATTATTGTCGGAAGAGACCCAGTACTTC. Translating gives CASSVGVAGRRILLSEETQYF.

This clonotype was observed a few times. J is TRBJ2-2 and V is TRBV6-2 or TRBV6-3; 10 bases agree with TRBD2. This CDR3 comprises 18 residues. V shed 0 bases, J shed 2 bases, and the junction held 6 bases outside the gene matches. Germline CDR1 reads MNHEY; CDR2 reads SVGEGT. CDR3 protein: CASSYSDSGGQNTGELFF. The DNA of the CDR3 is TGTGCCAGCAGTTACTCCGATAGCGGGGGGCAAAACACCGGGGAGCTGTTTTTT.

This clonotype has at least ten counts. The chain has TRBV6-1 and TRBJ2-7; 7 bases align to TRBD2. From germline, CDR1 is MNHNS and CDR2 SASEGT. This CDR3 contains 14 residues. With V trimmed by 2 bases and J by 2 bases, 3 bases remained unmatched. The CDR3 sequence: CASSERREPYEQYF. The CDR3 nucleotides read TGTGCCAGCAGTGAAAGGCGGGAGCCCTACGAGCAGTACTTC.

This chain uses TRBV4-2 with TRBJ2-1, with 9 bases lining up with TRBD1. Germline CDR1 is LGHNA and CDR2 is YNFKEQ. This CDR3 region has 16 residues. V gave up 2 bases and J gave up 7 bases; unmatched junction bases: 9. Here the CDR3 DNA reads TGTGCCAGCAGCCAACCGGACAGGGGCGTTCCAAATGAGCAGTTCTTC. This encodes CASSQPDRGVPNEQFF.

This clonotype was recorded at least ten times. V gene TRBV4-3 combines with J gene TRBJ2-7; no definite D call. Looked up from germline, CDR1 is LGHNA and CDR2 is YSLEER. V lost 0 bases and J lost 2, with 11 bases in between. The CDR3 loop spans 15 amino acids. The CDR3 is CASSQDYAQTYEQYF. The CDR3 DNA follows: TGCGCCAGCAGCCAAGATTACGCACAGACCTACGAGCAGTACTTC.

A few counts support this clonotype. CDR3 bases: TGCGCCAGCAGCCAAGACGGATCGGCTACCACAGATACGCAGTATTTT. Translated, it gives CASSQDGSATTDTQYF. The gene calls are TRBV4-1 and TRBJ2-3, with D hard to call. The V end lost 0 bases, the J end lost 2 bases, and 12 bases lay between the germline ends. This CDR3 spans 16 amino acids. Germline values: CDR1 MGHRA, CDR2 YSYEKL.

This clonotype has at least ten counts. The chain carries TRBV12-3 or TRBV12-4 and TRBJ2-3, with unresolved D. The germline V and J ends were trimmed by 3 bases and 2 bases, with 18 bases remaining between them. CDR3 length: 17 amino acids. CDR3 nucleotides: TGTGCCAGCAGTTTTGGGGTCCCGGCGCAGAACACAGATACGCAGTATTTT. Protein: CASSFGVPAQNTDTQYF.

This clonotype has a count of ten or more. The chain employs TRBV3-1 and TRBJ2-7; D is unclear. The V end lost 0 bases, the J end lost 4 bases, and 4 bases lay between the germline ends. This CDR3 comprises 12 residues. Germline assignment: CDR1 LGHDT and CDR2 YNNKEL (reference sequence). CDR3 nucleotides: TGTGCCAGCAGCCAAGATTGGTACGAGCAGTACTTC. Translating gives CASSQDWYEQYF.